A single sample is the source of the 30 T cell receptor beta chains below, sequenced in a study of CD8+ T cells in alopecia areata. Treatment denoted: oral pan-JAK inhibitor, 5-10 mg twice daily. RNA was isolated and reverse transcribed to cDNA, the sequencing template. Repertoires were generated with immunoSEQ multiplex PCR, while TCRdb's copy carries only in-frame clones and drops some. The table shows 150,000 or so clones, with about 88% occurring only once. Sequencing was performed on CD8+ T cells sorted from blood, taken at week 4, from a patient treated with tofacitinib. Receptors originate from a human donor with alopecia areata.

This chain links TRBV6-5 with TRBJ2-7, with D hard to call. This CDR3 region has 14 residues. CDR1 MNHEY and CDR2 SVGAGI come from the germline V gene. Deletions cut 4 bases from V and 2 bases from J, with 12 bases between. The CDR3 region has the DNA TGTGCCAGCAGTTTCAGGACCCGGCCCTACGAGCAGTACTTC. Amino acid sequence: CASSFRTRPYEQYF.

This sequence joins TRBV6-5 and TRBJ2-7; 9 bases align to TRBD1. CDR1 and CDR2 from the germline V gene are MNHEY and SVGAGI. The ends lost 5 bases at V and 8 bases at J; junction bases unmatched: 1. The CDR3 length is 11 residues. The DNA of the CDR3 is TGTGCCAGCAGTGACAGGGGGAAGCAGTACTTC. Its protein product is CASSDRGKQYF.

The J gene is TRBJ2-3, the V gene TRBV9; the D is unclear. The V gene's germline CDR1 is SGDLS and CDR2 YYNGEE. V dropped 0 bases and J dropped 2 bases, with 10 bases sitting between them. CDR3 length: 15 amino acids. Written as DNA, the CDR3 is TGTGCCAGCAGCGTAGGACAAGAGAACACAGATACGCAGTATTTT. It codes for CASSVGQENTDTQYF. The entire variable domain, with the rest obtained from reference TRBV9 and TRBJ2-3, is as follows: DSGVTQTPKHLITATGQRVTLRCSPRSGDLSVYWYQQSLDQGLQFLIQYYNGEERAKGNILERFSAQQFPDLHSELNLSSLELGDSALYFCASSVGQENTDTQYFGPGTRLTVL.

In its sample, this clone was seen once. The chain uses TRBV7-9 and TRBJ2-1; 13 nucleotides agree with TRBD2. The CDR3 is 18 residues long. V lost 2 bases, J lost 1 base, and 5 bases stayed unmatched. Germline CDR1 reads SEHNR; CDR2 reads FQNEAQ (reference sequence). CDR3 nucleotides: TGTGCCAGCAGCTTAACTAGCGGGAGGGCCCGTTCCTACAATGAGCAGTTCTTC. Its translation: CASSLTSGRARSYNEQFF.

The CDR3 sequence: CASSQRGSGNTGELFF. The CDR3 DNA reads as TGCGCCAGCAGCCAACGAGGGTCCGGGAACACCGGGGAGCTGTTTTTT. V and J are TRBV4-1 and TRBJ2-2, with D perhaps matching TRBD2 (5 bases). The CDR3 loop spans 16 amino acids. Germline CDR1 and CDR2: MGHRA and YSYEKL. V gave up 2 bases and J gave up 1 base, with 11 bases separating them.

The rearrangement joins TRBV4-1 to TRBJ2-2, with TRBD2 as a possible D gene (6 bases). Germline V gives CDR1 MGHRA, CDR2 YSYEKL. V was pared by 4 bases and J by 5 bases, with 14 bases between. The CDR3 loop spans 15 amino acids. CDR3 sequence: CASSLGLSSTGELFF. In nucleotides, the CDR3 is TGCGCCAGCAGCCTGGGACTTTCAAGTACCGGGGAGCTGTTTTTT.

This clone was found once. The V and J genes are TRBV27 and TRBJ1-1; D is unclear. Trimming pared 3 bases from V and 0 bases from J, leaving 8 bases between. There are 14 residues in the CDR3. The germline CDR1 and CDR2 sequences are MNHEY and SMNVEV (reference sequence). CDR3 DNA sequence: TGTGCCAGCAGTTTTACAGACATGAACACTGAAGCTTTCTTT. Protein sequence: CASSFTDMNTEAFF.

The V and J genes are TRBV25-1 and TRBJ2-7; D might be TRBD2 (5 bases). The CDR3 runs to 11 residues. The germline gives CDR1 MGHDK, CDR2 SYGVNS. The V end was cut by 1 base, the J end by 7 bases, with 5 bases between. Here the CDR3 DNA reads TGTGCCAGCAGTGAATGGAGGGAGCAGTACTTC. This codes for CASSEWREQYF.

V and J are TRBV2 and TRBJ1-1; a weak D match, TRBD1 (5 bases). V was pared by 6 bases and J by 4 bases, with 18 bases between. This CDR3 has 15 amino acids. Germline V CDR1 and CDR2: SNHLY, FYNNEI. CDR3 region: CASRKYAGDGTEAFF. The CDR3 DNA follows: TGTGCCAGCAGAAAGTATGCGGGGGACGGCACTGAAGCTTTCTTT.

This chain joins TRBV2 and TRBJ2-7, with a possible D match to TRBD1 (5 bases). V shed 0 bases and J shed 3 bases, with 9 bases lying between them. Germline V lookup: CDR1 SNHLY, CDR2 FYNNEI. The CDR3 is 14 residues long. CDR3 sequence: CASSEAQGNYEQYF. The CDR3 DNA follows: TGTGCCAGCAGTGAAGCGCAGGGTAACTACGAGCAGTACTTC.

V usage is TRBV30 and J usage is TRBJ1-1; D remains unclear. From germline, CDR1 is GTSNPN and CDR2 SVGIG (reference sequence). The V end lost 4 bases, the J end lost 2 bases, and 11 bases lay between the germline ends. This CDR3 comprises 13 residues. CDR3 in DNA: TGTGCCTGGACCCTCCGGCTTAACACTGAAGCTTTCTTT. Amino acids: CAWTLRLNTEAFF.

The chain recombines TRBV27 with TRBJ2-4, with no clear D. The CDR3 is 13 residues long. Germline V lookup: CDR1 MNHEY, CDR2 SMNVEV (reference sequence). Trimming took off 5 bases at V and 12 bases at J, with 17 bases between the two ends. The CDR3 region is CASSKQGWDPQYF. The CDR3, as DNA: TGTGCCAGCAGTAAGCAAGGGTGGGATCCTCAGTACTTC.

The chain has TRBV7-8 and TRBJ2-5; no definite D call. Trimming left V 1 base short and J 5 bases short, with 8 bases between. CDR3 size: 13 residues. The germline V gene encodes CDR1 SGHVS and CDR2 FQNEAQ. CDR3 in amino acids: CASSLGDFETQYF. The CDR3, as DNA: TGTGCCAGCAGCTTAGGGGATTTTGAGACCCAGTACTTC.

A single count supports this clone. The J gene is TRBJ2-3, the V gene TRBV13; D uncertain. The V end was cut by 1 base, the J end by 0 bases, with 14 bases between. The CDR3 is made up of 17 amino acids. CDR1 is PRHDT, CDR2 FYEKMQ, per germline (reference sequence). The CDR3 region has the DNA TGTGCCAGCAGCTTAGTCGACGGCCACCTTAGCACAGATACGCAGTATTTT. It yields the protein CASSLVDGHLSTDTQYF.

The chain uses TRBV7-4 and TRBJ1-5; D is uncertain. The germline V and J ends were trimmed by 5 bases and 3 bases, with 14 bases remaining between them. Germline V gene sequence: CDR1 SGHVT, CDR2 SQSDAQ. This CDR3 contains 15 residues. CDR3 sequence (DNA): TGTGCCAGCAGCATTCTTTCGTGTCACAATCAGCCCCAGCATTTT. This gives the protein CASSILSCHNQPQHF.

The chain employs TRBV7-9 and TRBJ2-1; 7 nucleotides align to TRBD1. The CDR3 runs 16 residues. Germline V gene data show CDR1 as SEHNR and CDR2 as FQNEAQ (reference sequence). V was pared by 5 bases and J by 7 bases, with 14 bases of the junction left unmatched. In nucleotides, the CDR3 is TGTGCCAGCAGCCCTCGACAGGGTAAAGGCACAAATGAGCAGTTCTTC. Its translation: CASSPRQGKGTNEQFF.

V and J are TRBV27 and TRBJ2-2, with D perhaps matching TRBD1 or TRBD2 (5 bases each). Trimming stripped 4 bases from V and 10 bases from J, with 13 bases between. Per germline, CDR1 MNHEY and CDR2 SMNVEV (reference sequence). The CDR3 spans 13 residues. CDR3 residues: CASSWGPREELFF. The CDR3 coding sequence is TGTGCCAGCAGTTGGGGACCGAGGGAGGAGCTGTTTTTT.

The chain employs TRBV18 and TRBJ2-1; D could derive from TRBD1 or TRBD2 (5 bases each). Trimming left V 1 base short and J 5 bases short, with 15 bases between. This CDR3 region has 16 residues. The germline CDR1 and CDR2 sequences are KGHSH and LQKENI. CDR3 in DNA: TGTGCCAGCTCACCACGTGGGGCTAGCCTCAACAATGAGCAGTTCTTC. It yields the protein CASSPRGASLNNEQFF.

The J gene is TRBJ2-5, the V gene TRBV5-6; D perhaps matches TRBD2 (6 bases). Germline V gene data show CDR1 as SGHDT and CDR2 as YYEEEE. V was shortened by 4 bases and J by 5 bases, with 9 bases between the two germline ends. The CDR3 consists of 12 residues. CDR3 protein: CASSPGLETQYF. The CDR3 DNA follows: TGTGCCAGCAGCCCGGGACTTGAGACCCAGTACTTC.

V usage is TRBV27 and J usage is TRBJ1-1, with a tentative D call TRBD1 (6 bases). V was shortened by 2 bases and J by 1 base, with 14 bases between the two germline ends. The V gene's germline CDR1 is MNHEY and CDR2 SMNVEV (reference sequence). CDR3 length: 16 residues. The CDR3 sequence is CASSLAIDRSNTEAFF. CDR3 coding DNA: TGTGCCAGCAGTTTAGCTATCGACAGGTCGAACACTGAAGCTTTCTTT.

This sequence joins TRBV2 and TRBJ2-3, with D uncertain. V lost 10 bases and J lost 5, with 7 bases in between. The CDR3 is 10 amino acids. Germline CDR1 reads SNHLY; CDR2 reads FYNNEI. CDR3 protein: CAIFKDTQYF. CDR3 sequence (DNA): TGTGCCATATTCAAAGATACGCAGTATTTT.

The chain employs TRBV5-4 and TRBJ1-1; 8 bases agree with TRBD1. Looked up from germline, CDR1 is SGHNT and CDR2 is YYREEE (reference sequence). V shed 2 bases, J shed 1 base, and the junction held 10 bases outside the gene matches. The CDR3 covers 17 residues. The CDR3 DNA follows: TGTGCCAGCAGCTTACTTGGACAGGGCATGGGGAACACTGAAGCTTTCTTT. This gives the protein CASSLLGQGMGNTEAFF.

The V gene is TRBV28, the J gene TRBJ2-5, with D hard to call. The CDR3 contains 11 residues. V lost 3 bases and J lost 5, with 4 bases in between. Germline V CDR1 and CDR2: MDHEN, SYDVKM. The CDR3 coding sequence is TGTGCCAGCAGTTTCAGTGAGACCCAGTACTTC. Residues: CASSFSETQYF. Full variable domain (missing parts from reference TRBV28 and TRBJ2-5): DVKVTQSSRYLVKRTGEKVFLECVQDMDHENMFWYRQDPGLGLRLIYFSYDVKMKEKGDIPEGYSVSREKKERFSLILESASTNQTSMYLCASSFSETQYFGPGTRLLVL.

CDR3 amino acids: CASTKDRIGYTF. The CDR3 nucleotides are TGTGCCAGCACCAAGGACAGAATCGGCTACACCTTC. The chain employs TRBV7-9 and TRBJ1-2, with D tentatively TRBD1 (6 bases). Deletions cut 7 bases from V and 8 bases from J, with 14 bases between. Germline-derived CDR1 and CDR2 are SEHNR and FQNEAQ (reference sequence). The CDR3 is 12 residues long.

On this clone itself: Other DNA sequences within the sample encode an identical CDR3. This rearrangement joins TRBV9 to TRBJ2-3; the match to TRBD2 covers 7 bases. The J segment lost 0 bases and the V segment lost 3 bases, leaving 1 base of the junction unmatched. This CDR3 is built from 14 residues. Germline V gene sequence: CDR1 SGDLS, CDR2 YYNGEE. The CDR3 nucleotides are TGTGCCAGCAGCGCTAGCGGAAGCACAGATACGCAGTATTTT. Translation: CASSASGSTDTQYF.

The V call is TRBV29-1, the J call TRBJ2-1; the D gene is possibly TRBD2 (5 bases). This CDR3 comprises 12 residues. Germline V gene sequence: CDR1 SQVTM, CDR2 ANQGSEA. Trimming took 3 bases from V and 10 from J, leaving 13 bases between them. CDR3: CSVEDEGEEQFF. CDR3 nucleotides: TGCAGCGTTGAGGACGAGGGCGAGGAGCAGTTCTTC.

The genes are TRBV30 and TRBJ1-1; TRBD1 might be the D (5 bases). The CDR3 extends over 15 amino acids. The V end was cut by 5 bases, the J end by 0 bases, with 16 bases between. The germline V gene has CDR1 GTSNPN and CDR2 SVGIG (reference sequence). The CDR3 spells CAWDGQGGMNTEAFF. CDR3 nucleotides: TGTGCCTGGGATGGGCAGGGCGGAATGAACACTGAAGCTTTCTTT.

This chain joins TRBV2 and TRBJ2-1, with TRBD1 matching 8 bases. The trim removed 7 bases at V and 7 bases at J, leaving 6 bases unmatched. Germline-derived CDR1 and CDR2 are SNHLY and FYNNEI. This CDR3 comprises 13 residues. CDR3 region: CASIKTGENEQFF. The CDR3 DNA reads TGTGCCAGCATTAAGACAGGGGAGAATGAGCAGTTCTTC.

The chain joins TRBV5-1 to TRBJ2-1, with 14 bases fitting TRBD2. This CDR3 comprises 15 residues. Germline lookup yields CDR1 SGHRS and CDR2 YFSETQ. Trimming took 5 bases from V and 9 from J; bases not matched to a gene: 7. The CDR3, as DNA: TGCGCCAGCAGGGACGGGGGACTAGCGGGAGTTGAGCAGTTCTTC. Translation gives CASRDGGLAGVEQFF.

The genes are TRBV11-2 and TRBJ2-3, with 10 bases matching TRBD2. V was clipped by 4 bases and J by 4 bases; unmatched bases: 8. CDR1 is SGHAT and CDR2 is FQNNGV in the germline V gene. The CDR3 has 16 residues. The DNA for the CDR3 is TGTGCCAGCAGCTCCTTAGCGGGGGGAGCAGCAGATACGCAGTATTTT. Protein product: CASSSLAGGAADTQYF.